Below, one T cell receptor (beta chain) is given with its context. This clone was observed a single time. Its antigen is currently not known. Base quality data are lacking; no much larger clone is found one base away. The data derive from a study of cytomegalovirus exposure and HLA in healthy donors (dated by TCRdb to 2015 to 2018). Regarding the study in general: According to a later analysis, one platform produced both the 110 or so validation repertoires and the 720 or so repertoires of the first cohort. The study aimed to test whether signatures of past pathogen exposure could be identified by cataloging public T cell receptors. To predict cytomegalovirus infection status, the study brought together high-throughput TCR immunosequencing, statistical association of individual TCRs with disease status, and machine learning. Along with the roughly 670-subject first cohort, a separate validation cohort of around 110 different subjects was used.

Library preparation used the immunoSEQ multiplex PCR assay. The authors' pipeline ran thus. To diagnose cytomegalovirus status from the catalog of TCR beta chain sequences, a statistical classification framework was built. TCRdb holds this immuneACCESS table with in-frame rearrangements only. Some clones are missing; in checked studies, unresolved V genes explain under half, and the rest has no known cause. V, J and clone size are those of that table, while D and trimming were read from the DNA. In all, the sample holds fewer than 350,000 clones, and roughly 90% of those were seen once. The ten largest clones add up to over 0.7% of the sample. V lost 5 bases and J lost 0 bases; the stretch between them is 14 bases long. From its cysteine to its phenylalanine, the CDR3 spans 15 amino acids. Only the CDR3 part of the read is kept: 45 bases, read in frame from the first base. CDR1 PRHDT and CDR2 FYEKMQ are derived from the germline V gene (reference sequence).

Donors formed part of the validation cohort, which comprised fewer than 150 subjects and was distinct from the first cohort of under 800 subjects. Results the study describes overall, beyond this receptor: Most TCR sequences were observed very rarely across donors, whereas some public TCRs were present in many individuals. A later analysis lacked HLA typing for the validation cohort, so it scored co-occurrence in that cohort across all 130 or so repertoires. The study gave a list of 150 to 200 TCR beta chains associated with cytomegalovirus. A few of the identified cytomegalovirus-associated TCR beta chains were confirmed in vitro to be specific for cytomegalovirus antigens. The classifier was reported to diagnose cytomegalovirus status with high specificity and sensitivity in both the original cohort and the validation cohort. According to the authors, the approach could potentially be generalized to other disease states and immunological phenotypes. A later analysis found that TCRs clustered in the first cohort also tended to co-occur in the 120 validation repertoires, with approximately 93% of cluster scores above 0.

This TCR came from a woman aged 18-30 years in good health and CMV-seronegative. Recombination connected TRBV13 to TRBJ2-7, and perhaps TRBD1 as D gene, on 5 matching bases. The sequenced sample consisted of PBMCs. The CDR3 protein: CASSPKRQSSYEQYF. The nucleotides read TGTGCCAGCAGCCCAAAAAGACAGAGCTCCTACGAGCAGTACTTC.